The T cell receptor (beta chain) under discussion was sequenced for a study of blood T cell repertoires in COVID-19. Overall study context: COVID-19 samples, acute and convalescent, were from the United States, Italy and Spain.

The V gene lost 1 base and the J gene lost 4 bases, with 12 bases spanning the gap. There are 16 residues in the CDR3. CDR1 KGHDR and CDR2 SFDVKD come from the germline V gene. Authors' processing steps: Researchers report that nucleated cell counts were estimated from reference gene primer amplification. Clones were sequenced by immunoSEQ multiplex PCR, and TCRdb holds only the in-frame ones, with some missing. Clonal size and the V and J genes are those of that table, whereas D and trimming came from the DNA. The sample holds roughly 300,000 clones, about 85% seen once. The chain recombines TRBV24-1 with TRBJ2-2; weak D call: TRBD1 (6 bases). The TCR was taken from a young woman who had recovered from COVID-19. The sample was PBMCs or T cells enriched from blood (not recorded which). CDR3 sequence reads: CATSDLPGHGTGELFF. The CDR3 bases are TGTGCCACCAGTGATTTACCGGGACACGGCACCGGGGAGCTGTTTTTT.